This TCR beta chain was identified in a study of shared clonotypes between healthy human individuals. The investigators split CD4+ cells into a CD45RA+ naive subset and a CD45RA-negative memory subset. Study results and limitations: Rarefaction revealed incomplete sorted-subset sequencing despite large depth.

CDR3 length equals 17 residues. V trimming: 0 bases; J trimming: 3 bases; junction bases outside the gene matches: 6. CDR1 SGDLS and CDR2 YYNGEE come from the germline V gene. With respect to this clone: Its target is unknown.

When replicate PCRs were run on sorted subsets, they used roughly 0.2 ug DNA, about 30,000 T cell genomes. Libraries were prepared by immunoSEQ multiplex PCR; TCRdb keeps only in-frame clonotypes and omits some of them. This table has about 700,000 clones, less than 85% appearing once. This TCR was sampled from a woman in her twenties or thirties in good health. This chain links TRBV9 with TRBJ2-3; 11 positions match TRBD2. Sequencing used memory CD4+ T cells sorted from blood. Subset meaning: CD45RA-negative fraction. The CDR3 nucleotides read TGTGCCAGCAGCGTAGGTATTAGCGGGAGGGGGACAGATACGCAGTATTTT. Translation gives CASSVGISGRGTDTQYF.